These 17 T cell receptor beta chains originate from one sample sequenced in a study of cytomegalovirus exposure and HLA in healthy donors. Sequenced by immunoSEQ multiplex PCR; TCRdb stores in-frame clones only, minus some. The sample records about 56,000 clones, just over 90% being singletons. Sequences were obtained from PBMCs. These receptors were obtained from a woman aged 18 to 35 in good health and CMV-seronegative.

The rearrangement links TRBV10-3 to TRBJ2-7; 10 bases match TRBD1. Per germline, CDR1 ENHRY and CDR2 SYGVKD. The CDR3 contains 13 residues. V lost 1 base to trimming and J lost 9 bases; unmatched junction nucleotides: 3. The CDR3 nucleotides are TGTGCCATCAGTGAGTACGACAGGGGGCCGCAGTACGTC. This encodes CAISEYDRGPQYV.

J is TRBJ2-7 and V is TRBV13, with TRBD2 matching 13 bases. The CDR3 is made up of 17 amino acids. The V segment lost 5 bases and the J segment 7 bases; nucleotides outside the gene matches: 14. Looked up from germline, CDR1 is PRHDT and CDR2 is FYEKMQ (reference sequence). CDR3 loop: CASSPTTSGGAQREQYF. CDR3 in DNA: TGTGCCAGCAGCCCCACAACTAGCGGGGGGGCCCAACGTGAGCAGTACTTC.

The chain links TRBV5-1 to TRBJ1-1; 10 bases are shared with TRBD1. Germline V gene lookup returns CDR1 SGHRS and CDR2 YFSETQ. The trim removed 2 bases at V and 5 bases at J, leaving 3 bases unmatched. The CDR3 length is 14 residues. The CDR3 reads CASSFDRGRTEAFF. The CDR3 region has the DNA TGCGCCAGCAGCTTTGACAGGGGGCGGACTGAAGCTTTCTTT.

The chain employs TRBV4-1 and TRBJ2-7; 7 nucleotides agree with TRBD2. CDR3 size: 16 residues. After removal of 0 bases from V and 2 bases from J, the junction contained 7 bases not matched to a gene. Germline lookup yields CDR1 MGHRA and CDR2 YSYEKL. The CDR3 region is CASSQESGTIAYEQYF. CDR3 bases: TGCGCCAGCAGCCAAGAAAGCGGGACGATAGCCTACGAGCAGTACTTC.

This clone appeared once. The V gene is TRBV6-5, the J gene TRBJ2-5, with 7 positions matching TRBD2. Germline V lookup: CDR1 MNHEY, CDR2 SVGAGI. V was pared by 5 bases and J by 5 bases, with 11 bases of the junction left unmatched. There are 15 residues in the CDR3. Written as DNA, the CDR3 is TGTGCCAGCAGTCCTTTATCAATCGGGGGGGAGACCCAGTACTTC. Its protein product is CASSPLSIGGETQYF.

This chain connects TRBV4-2 to TRBJ2-2, with D possibly matching TRBD1 (5 bases). This CDR3 comprises 17 residues. CDR1 and CDR2 (germline): LGHNA, YNFKEQ. V lost 1 base and J lost 3, with 15 bases in between. This CDR3 reads CASSQGIGAMDTGELFF. The CDR3 coding sequence is TGTGCCAGCAGCCAAGGAATAGGGGCTATGGACACCGGGGAGCTGTTTTTT.

The J gene is TRBJ2-5, the V gene TRBV19; TRBD2 agrees at 10 bases. The J segment lost 1 base and the V segment lost 8 bases, leaving 7 bases of the junction unmatched. The CDR3 is 15 amino acids. The germline gives CDR1 LNHDA, CDR2 SQIVND (reference sequence). DNA for the CDR3: TGTGCCAGTTCTCGGGCTAGCGGGGGCCAAGAGACCCAGTACTTC. This codes for CASSRASGGQETQYF.

This clone showed up just once. V gene TRBV9 combines with J gene TRBJ1-1; no definite D call. Trimming removed 0 bases from V and 1 base from J, with 7 bases in between. CDR1 is SGDLS and CDR2 is YYNGEE in the germline V gene. The CDR3 runs to 14 residues. The CDR3 loop reads CASSVGAGNTEAFF. CDR3 coding DNA: TGTGCCAGCAGCGTAGGAGCAGGGAACACTGAAGCTTTCTTT.

The chain carries TRBV29-1 and TRBJ2-3; no clear D gene. This CDR3 comprises 12 residues. V was shortened by 6 bases and J by 1 base, with 8 bases between the two germline ends. The germline V gene has CDR1 SQVTM and CDR2 ANQGSEA. This chain's CDR3 is CSVMAGTDTQYF. CDR3 nucleotide sequence: TGCAGCGTAATGGCGGGCACAGATACGCAGTATTTT.

The V and J genes are TRBV7-8 and TRBJ1-2; 7 nucleotides match TRBD1. This CDR3 region has 16 residues. The germline V gene has CDR1 SGHVS and CDR2 FQNEAQ. The trim removed 1 base at V and 3 bases at J, leaving 8 bases unmatched. CDR3 sequence reads: CASSLGQQGLHYGYTF. As DNA, the CDR3 is TGTGCCAGCAGCTTAGGTCAACAGGGGTTACACTATGGCTACACCTTC.

This clone was counted a single time. The rearrangement uses TRBV6-5 and TRBJ1-2; unclear D gene. The CDR3 contains 15 residues. Germline V gives CDR1 MNHEY, CDR2 SVGAGI. Trimming cost V 0 bases and J 2 bases, with 10 bases left between them. This CDR3 reads CASSYSSLMNYGYTF. The CDR3 DNA reads TGTGCCAGCAGTTACTCGAGCCTTATGAACTATGGCTACACCTTC.

The chain uses TRBV10-2 and TRBJ1-5; D unresolved. The CDR3 has 15 amino acids. The germline gives CDR1 WSHSY, CDR2 SAAADI. The germline V and J ends were trimmed by 5 bases and 0 bases, with 11 bases remaining between them. DNA of the CDR3: TGCGCCAGCAGTTCCGGGAGAGGTAGCAATCAGCCCCAGCATTTT. This codes for CASSSGRGSNQPQHF.

The rearrangement joins TRBV4-3 to TRBJ1-1; D is possibly TRBD1 (6 bases). This CDR3 spans 17 amino acids. Germline V gene lookup returns CDR1 LGHNA and CDR2 YSLEER. V gave up 4 bases and J gave up 0 bases, with 18 bases separating them. The CDR3: CASSPSADSIMNTEAFF. The DNA for the CDR3 is TGCGCCAGCAGCCCTTCCGCGGACAGTATTATGAACACTGAAGCTTTCTTT.

The rearrangement uses TRBV11-2 and TRBJ1-4; tentatively, D is TRBD1 (6 bases). The CDR3 spans 13 residues. The V gene lost 6 bases and the J gene lost 13 bases, with 18 bases spanning the gap. Germline V gene sequence: CDR1 SGHAT, CDR2 FQNNGV. The CDR3 DNA reads as TGTGCCAGCAGTTGGAACGACCGGGACACACTGTTTTTT. Translation: CASSWNDRDTLFF.

CDR3 DNA sequence: TGTGCCAGCAGCTTTCGCCCCCTCGTGGACTCGACCGATCAGTACTTC. This gives the protein CASSFRPLVDSTDQYF. V and J are TRBV11-2 and TRBJ2-5, with a weak D call TRBD2 (5 bases). The germline V gene encodes CDR1 SGHAT and CDR2 FQNNGV. The CDR3 sequence is 16 residues long. Trimming removed 3 bases at V and 11 bases at J, with 25 bases between. The whole variable domain, remainder taken from reference TRBV11-2 and TRBJ2-5, is EAGVAQSPRYKIIEKRQSVAFWCNPISGHATLYWYQQILGQGPKLLIQFQNNGVVDDSQLPKDRFSAERLKGVDSTLKIQPAKLEDSAVYLCASSFRPLVDSTDQYFGPGTRLLVL.

The chain carries TRBV2 and TRBJ2-2; 8 nucleotides line up with TRBD1. After removal of 7 bases from V and 1 base from J, the junction contained 5 bases not matched to a gene. CDR3 size: 15 residues. Germline V gives CDR1 SNHLY, CDR2 FYNNEI. The CDR3 bases are TGTGCCAGCACGGTTGGGACAGGGAACACCGGGGAGCTGTTTTTT. Its protein product is CASTVGTGNTGELFF.

J is TRBJ2-3 and V is TRBV11-3, with D possibly being TRBD1 (7 bases). Germline V gene lookup returns CDR1 SGHNT and CDR2 YENEEA. The CDR3 is 15 amino acids. V shed 3 bases and J shed 0 bases, with 10 bases lying between them. CDR3 in amino acids: CASSFRGASTDTQYF. The CDR3 nucleotides are TGTGCCAGCAGCTTCAGGGGGGCTAGCACAGATACGCAGTATTTT.